The T cell receptor beta chain described here comes from a study of T cells in localized non-small cell lung cancer. Generated by immunoSEQ multiplex PCR, the TCRdb table keeps only in-frame clones and is missing some. The sample has 52,000 or so clones; roughly 85% are singletons. As concerns this clone: What it binds is not known.

General study points: Owing to sequencing of a solitary tumor region, heterogeneity cannot be discounted. Greater T cell density in blood accompanied longer overall survival. Adjacent lung was found to contain a median about 50 of the top 100 tumor clones. Compared with tumor, uninvolved adjacent lung displayed greater T cell clonality, ranking highest overall.

Germline trimming cut 0 bases from V and 4 bases from J; bases unmatched to any gene: 24. Per germline, CDR1 SNHLY and CDR2 FYNNEI. The CDR3 is 21 residues long. The chain couples TRBV2 to TRBJ2-7; 7 nucleotides align to TRBD1. This material consisted of peripheral blood, taken before any cancer treatment. The receptor comes from a male donor older than 55 with stage III squamous cell lung carcinoma. The CDR3 DNA sequence: TGTGCCAGCAGTGAAGCTCTAAAGCCCTCAACTGCACAGGGGTATAGATACGAGCAGTACTTC. Its protein product is CASSEALKPSTAQGYRYEQYF.